One sample yielded the 4 T cell receptor beta chains listed below, sequenced in a study of blood T cell repertoires in COVID-19. Using immunoSEQ multiplex PCR, the repertoire was profiled, and TCRdb retains in-frame clones only, with some absent. The profile shows about 120,000 clones, about 78% of them singletons. Sequencing was done on a sample of peripheral blood. All receptors come from a man in his 70s with acute or convalescent COVID-19.

The genes are TRBV9 and TRBJ1-4; no clear D gene. There are 15 residues in the CDR3. Looked up from germline, CDR1 is SGDLS and CDR2 is YYNGEE. The ends were cut back, 0 bases at V and 0 bases at J, with 6 bases in the middle. The CDR3 region is CASSVGTATNEKLFF. For the CDR3, the DNA is TGTGCCAGCAGCGTAGGGACTGCAACTAATGAAAAACTGTTTTTT.

The chain recombines TRBV4-2 with TRBJ2-3, with 10 positions matching TRBD2. After removal of 3 bases from V and 0 bases from J, the junction contained 3 bases not matched to a gene. The germline V gene encodes CDR1 LGHNA and CDR2 YNFKEQ. This CDR3 has 16 residues. The CDR3 here is CASSQVAGGSTDTQYF. The CDR3, as DNA: TGTGCCAGCAGCCAGGTAGCGGGGGGCAGCACAGATACGCAGTATTTT.

This chain joins TRBV9 and TRBJ2-7; 9 nucleotides align to TRBD1. This CDR3 has 15 amino acids. The germline V gene has CDR1 SGDLS and CDR2 YYNGEE. V shed 0 bases, J shed 7 bases, and the junction held 8 bases outside the gene matches. The CDR3 region is CASSVGGQGRGEQYF. For the CDR3, the DNA is TGTGCCAGCAGCGTAGGTGGACAGGGGAGAGGTGAGCAGTACTTC.

This clone was detected only a few times. The chain carries TRBV4-3 and TRBJ2-1, with a tentative D call TRBD1 (6 bases). Deletions cut 3 bases from V and 10 bases from J, with 13 bases between. The CDR3 extends over 13 amino acids. CDR1 and CDR2 (germline): LGHNA, YSLEER. In DNA form, the CDR3 reads TGCGCCAGCAGCCAGAGAGGGGGAGACGAGCAGTTCTTC. Amino acids: CASSQRGGDEQFF.